These 14 T cell receptor beta chains were sequenced from one sample in a study of identical twins. Using its own MiXCR run on the 5' RACE reads, TCRdb lists one record per CDR3 protein. The sample consists of 350,000 to 450,000 distinct CDR3 sequences, 18% of them appearing once. Sequencing was performed on naive T cells sorted from blood. The receptors come from a man aged 45-60 years in good health.

The sample holds many counts of this clonotype. This chain links TRBV10-3 with TRBJ2-7, with 10 bases aligning to TRBD1. Trimming at V came to 5 bases and at J to 7 bases, leaving 8 bases not matched to a gene. The CDR3 contains 14 residues. The germline CDR1 and CDR2 sequences are ENHRY and SYGVKD. CDR3 residues: CAISTLDRGAEQYF. CDR3 DNA sequence: TGTGCCATCAGTACCTTGGACAGGGGGGCAGAGCAGTACTTC.

This clonotype has at least ten counts. V is TRBV7-9 and J is TRBJ1-1; D unclear. V was pared by 5 bases and J by 0 bases, with 13 bases between. Looked up from germline, CDR1 is SEHNR and CDR2 is FQNEAQ (reference sequence). The CDR3 is made up of 15 amino acids. The chain's CDR3 is CASSPLGRMNTEAFF. CDR3 sequence (DNA): TGTGCCAGCAGCCCCCTCGGACGGATGAACACTGAAGCTTTCTTT. Using reference TRBV7-9 and TRBJ1-1 for the parts outside the CDR3, the full variable domain is DTGVSQNPRHKITKRGQNVTFRCDPISEHNRLYWYRQTLGQGPEFLTYFQNEAQLEKSRLLSDRFSAERPKGSFSTLEIQRTEQGDSAMYLCASSPLGRMNTEAFFGQGTRLTVV.

The rearrangement uses TRBV28 and TRBJ2-5; either TRBD1 or TRBD2 may fit D (5 bases each). V was trimmed by 6 bases and J by 7 bases, leaving 12 bases between them. This CDR3 region has 12 residues. Germline V gives CDR1 MDHEN, CDR2 SYDVKM. CDR3 sequence (DNA): TGTGCCAGCAGCCCGGCTGGGGGGACCCAGTACTTC. Its translation is CASSPAGGTQYF.

The table lists this clonotype with many counts. The chain recombines TRBV5-1 with TRBJ2-3, with D unresolved. Trimming left V 2 bases short and J 2 bases short, with 9 bases between. Germline CDR1 and CDR2: SGHRS and YFSETQ. CDR3 size: 14 residues. CDR3 sequence (DNA): TGCGCCAGCAGCTTTGGGCTGTCCACAGATACGCAGTATTTT. Amino acids: CASSFGLSTDTQYF.

The chain combines TRBV7-2 with TRBJ2-1; D is ambiguous. Germline CDR1 and CDR2: SGHTA and FQGNSA. The V and J ends lost 1 base and 0 bases respectively, with 7 bases between them. This CDR3 is 15 amino acids long. CDR3 sequence reads: CASSLDINSYNEQFF. The CDR3 region has the DNA TGTGCCAGCAGCTTAGACATCAACTCCTACAATGAGCAGTTCTTC. Combining the CDR3 with reference TRBV7-2 and TRBJ2-1 gives the whole variable domain GAGVSQSPSNKVTEKGKDVELRCDPISGHTALYWYRQSLGQGLEFLIYFQGNSAPDKSGLPSDRFSAERTGGSVSTLTIQRTQQEDSAVYLCASSLDINSYNEQFFGPGTRLTVL.

The rearrangement links TRBV7-9 to TRBJ2-1, with D maybe TRBD1 (6 bases). Deletions cut 3 bases from V and 12 bases from J, with 12 bases between. CDR3 length: 12 amino acids. From germline, CDR1 is SEHNR and CDR2 FQNEAQ (reference sequence). CDR3 region: CASSFRGLWQFF. The CDR3 DNA reads TGTGCCAGCAGCTTTAGGGGGTTATGGCAGTTCTTC.

The chain has TRBV5-5 and TRBJ2-5, with TRBD1 matching over 8 bases. The J segment lost 3 bases and the V segment lost 0 bases, leaving 4 bases of the junction unmatched. CDR3 length: 15 amino acids. Germline assignment: CDR1 SGHKS and CDR2 YYEKEE (reference sequence). The CDR3 coding sequence is TGTGCCAGCAGCTTGGGGACAGGGCTTGAAGAGACCCAGTACTTC. It codes for CASSLGTGLEETQYF.

There are a few counts of this clonotype. The chain links TRBV15 to TRBJ2-3; 13 bases match TRBD2. CDR1 and CDR2 (germline): LNHNV, YYDKDF (reference sequence). The CDR3 spans 14 residues. V lost 5 bases, J lost 9 bases, and 5 bases stayed unmatched. The CDR3 sequence is CATSPRTSGSTQYF. The CDR3 DNA sequence: TGTGCCACCAGCCCTCGGACTAGCGGGAGCACGCAGTATTTT.

CDR3 sequence reads: CASSRYSSGLNTGELFF. The CDR3 DNA sequence: TGTGCCAGCAGCCGATATAGTAGCGGGTTGAACACCGGGGAGCTGTTTTTT. The chain links TRBV5-5 to TRBJ2-2; TRBD2 matches at 7 bases. Germline-derived CDR1 and CDR2 are SGHKS and YYEKEE (reference sequence). The V segment lost 4 bases and the J segment 1 base; nucleotides outside the gene matches: 10. The length of the CDR3 is 17 residues.

This clonotype occurred a few times. The CDR3 loop reads CASSLSAGGPKETQYF. CDR3 DNA sequence: TGCGCCAGCAGCTTGTCGGCGGGAGGGCCCAAAGAGACCCAGTACTTC. The V and J genes are TRBV5-1 and TRBJ2-5; 9 bases align to TRBD2. Trimming cost V 1 base and J 3 bases; bases outside gene matches: 7. This CDR3 is 16 amino acids long. Germline V gives CDR1 SGHRS, CDR2 YFSETQ.

This sequence joins TRBV6-5 and TRBJ1-5, with D unclear. V was shortened by 1 base and J by 7 bases, with 11 bases between the two germline ends. The CDR3 has 14 amino acids. Germline lookup yields CDR1 MNHEY and CDR2 SVGAGI. As DNA, the CDR3 is TGTGCCAGCAGTTACTTTAGCGGTGGGCAGCCCCAGCATTTT. Amino acid sequence: CASSYFSGGQPQHF.

The V call is TRBV20-1, the J call TRBJ2-2, with D hard to call. Trimming took 1 base from V and 5 from J, leaving 11 bases between them. This CDR3 is built from 14 residues. Germline loops: CDR1 DFQATT, CDR2 SNEGSKA (reference sequence). The CDR3 reads CSARAAGGTGELFF. CDR3 coding DNA: TGCAGTGCTAGAGCGGCCGGTGGGACCGGGGAGCTGTTTTTT.

Many counts were recorded for this clonotype. The CDR3, as DNA: TGCAGTGCTAGAGATCAGCAGGGGAATGGCGAGCAGTACTTC. Encoded protein: CSARDQQGNGEQYF. The chain carries TRBV20-1 and TRBJ2-7; possible D gene TRBD1, 6 bases. CDR1 and CDR2 (germline): DFQATT, SNEGSKA (reference sequence). The CDR3 spans 14 residues. Trimming cost V 0 bases and J 6 bases, with 15 bases left between them.

CDR3 loop: CASSGRGSYEQYF. Written as DNA, the CDR3 is TGTGCCAGCTCGGGGCGGGGTTCCTACGAGCAGTACTTC. The V and J genes are TRBV18 and TRBJ2-7; a weak D match, TRBD2 (6 bases). The CDR3 is 13 amino acids. The V gene's germline CDR1 is KGHSH and CDR2 LQKENI. V dropped 6 bases and J dropped 1 base, with 10 bases sitting between them.